Detailed here is one TCR beta chain. Its antigen remains unknown. Analysis merged second doses at about 4 or about 12 weeks. The data were taken from a study of T cell responses to AZD1222 COVID-19 vaccine. Findings of the study overall: Baseline serostatus was positive in only a handful of AZD1222 recipients.

Produced via immunoSEQ multiplex PCR; TCRdb's table is partial and in-frame only. The sample lists about 130,000 clones, 75% to 90% occurring once. The CDR3 consists of 14 residues. Germline V gives CDR1 MDHEN, CDR2 SYDVKM. Trimming cost V 4 bases and J 4 bases, with 13 bases left between them. Sequenced material: peripheral blood, taken 28 days after the second AZD1222 dose. The chain joins TRBV28 to TRBJ1-2; D not certain. The clonotype comes from an adult who received the AZD1222 COVID-19 vaccine. CDR3 sequence reads: CASSSLGSSYGYTF. The CDR3 DNA sequence: TGTGCCAGCAGTTCGTTGGGCAGCTCCTATGGCTACACCTTC.